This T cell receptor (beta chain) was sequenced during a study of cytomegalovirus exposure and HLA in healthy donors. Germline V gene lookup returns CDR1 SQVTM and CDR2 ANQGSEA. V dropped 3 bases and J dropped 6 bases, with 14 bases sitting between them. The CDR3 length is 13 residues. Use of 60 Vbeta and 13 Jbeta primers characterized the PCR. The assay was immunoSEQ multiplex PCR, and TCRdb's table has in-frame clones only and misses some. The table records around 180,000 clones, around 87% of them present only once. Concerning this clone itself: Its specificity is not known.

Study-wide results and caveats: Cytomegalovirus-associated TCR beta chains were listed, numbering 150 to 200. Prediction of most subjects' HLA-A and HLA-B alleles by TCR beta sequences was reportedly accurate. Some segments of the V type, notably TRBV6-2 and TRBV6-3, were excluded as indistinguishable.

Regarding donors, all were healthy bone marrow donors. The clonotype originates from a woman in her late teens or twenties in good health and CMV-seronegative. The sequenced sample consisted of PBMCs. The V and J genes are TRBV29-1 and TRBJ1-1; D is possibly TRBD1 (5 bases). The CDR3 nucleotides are TGCAGCGTTGAGGGCAGGGCCTGGCCTGAAGCTTTCTTT. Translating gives CSVEGRAWPEAFF.